These 32 T cell receptor beta chains share one sample of origin, sequenced in a study of CD8+ T cells in alopecia areata. Described treatment: oral pan-JAK inhibitor, 5-10 mg twice daily. Extraction of RNA preceded its reverse transcription into cDNA, which served as the sequencing template. The data were produced by immunoSEQ multiplex PCR, yet TCRdb's version contains in-frame clones alone and is incomplete. The table lists hundreds of thousands of clones, around 65% of them singletons, with 0.95% to 1.5% in the top ten. The sequencing used CD4+ T cells sorted from blood, collected around week 46, from a patient treated with tofacitinib. These receptors were taken from a human donor with alopecia areata.

Concerning this clone itself: Distinct nucleotide sequences in the sample also encode this CDR3. The V gene is TRBV30, the J gene TRBJ1-1; D unresolved. From germline, CDR1 is GTSNPN and CDR2 SVGIG (reference sequence). This CDR3 contains 13 residues. V lost 1 base to trimming and J lost 1 base, with 7 bases between them. The CDR3 bases are TGTGCCTGGAGTGCACAGAGGAACACTGAAGCTTTCTTT. Protein product: CAWSAQRNTEAFF.

This sequence joins TRBV5-1 and TRBJ1-1; no firm D call. The CDR3 is 13 amino acids. Trimming cost V 0 bases and J 8 bases, with 11 bases left between them. Germline assignment: CDR1 SGHRS and CDR2 YFSETQ. CDR3 amino acids: CASSLAELHEAFF. The CDR3 region has the DNA TGCGCCAGCAGCTTGGCTGAATTACACGAAGCTTTCTTT.

The chain links TRBV27 to TRBJ2-7; 9 positions agree with TRBD1. Germline CDR1 MNHEY, CDR2 SMNVEV (reference sequence). V shed 1 base, J shed 5 bases, and the junction held 9 bases outside the gene matches. The CDR3 runs 16 residues. The CDR3 spells CASSLFAGTGFNEQYF. As DNA, the CDR3 is TGTGCCAGCAGTTTATTTGCCGGGACAGGGTTCAACGAGCAGTACTTC.

The chain carries TRBV4-3 and TRBJ1-1; unclear D gene. The CDR3 spans 14 residues. Trimming stripped 3 bases from V and 0 bases from J, with 8 bases between. Germline CDR1 reads LGHNA; CDR2 reads YSLEER. The DNA for the CDR3 is TGCGCCAGCAGCCAGGGAGACCTGAACACTGAAGCTTTCTTT. As protein: CASSQGDLNTEAFF.

The V call is TRBV11-2, the J call TRBJ2-2; TRBD1 aligns across 8 bases. The germline V gene encodes CDR1 SGHAT and CDR2 FQNNGV. There are 16 residues in the CDR3. J was trimmed by 1 base and V by 2 bases; bases with no gene match: 3. The CDR3 here is CASSLRGTGNTGELFF. The CDR3, as DNA: TGTGCCAGCAGCTTACGAGGGACAGGGAACACCGGGGAGCTGTTTTTT.

The gene calls are TRBV4-1 and TRBJ1-2; 8 nucleotides match TRBD1. J gave up 5 bases and V 3 bases, and 17 bases lay outside the gene matches. The CDR3 sequence is 18 residues long. The germline gives CDR1 MGHRA, CDR2 YSYEKL. This CDR3 reads CASSHPGTGGNGIYGYTF. The CDR3 DNA reads TGCGCCAGCAGCCACCCCGGGACAGGTGGTAACGGTATTTATGGCTACACCTTC.

The rearrangement uses TRBV29-1 and TRBJ2-3; a possible D gene is TRBD2 (7 bases). This CDR3 is 14 amino acids long. Trimming stripped 4 bases from V and 5 bases from J, with 16 bases between. From germline, CDR1 is SQVTM and CDR2 ANQGSEA. The CDR3 protein is CSVVWGGAQDTQYF. CDR3 sequence (DNA): TGCAGCGTTGTTTGGGGGGGGGCGCAAGATACGCAGTATTTT.

The genes are TRBV7-2 and TRBJ2-3; D might be TRBD1 (6 bases). Germline CDR1 is SGHTA and CDR2 is FQGNSA. The CDR3 sequence is 14 residues long. Trimming cost V 6 bases and J 2 bases, with 12 bases left between them. The CDR3 nucleotides are TGTGCCAGCAGATTGGGGGCCGCCACAGATACGCAGTATTTT. It is translated as CASRLGAATDTQYF. The variable domain in full, with the rest retrieved from reference TRBV7-2 and TRBJ2-3, is GAGVSQSPSNKVTEKGKDVELRCDPISGHTALYWYRQSLGQGLEFLIYFQGNSAPDKSGLPSDRFSAERTGGSVSTLTIQRTQQEDSAVYLCASRLGAATDTQYFGPGTRLTVL.

The chain uses TRBV2 and TRBJ1-5; a possible D gene is TRBD1 (5 bases). The CDR3 consists of 15 residues. The V and J ends lost 6 bases and 0 bases respectively, with 12 bases between them. Germline V lookup: CDR1 SNHLY, CDR2 FYNNEI. CDR3 loop: CASRPQGNSNQPQHF. CDR3 bases: TGTGCCAGCAGGCCCCAGGGTAATAGCAATCAGCCCCAGCATTTT.

This rearrangement joins TRBV11-2 to TRBJ1-1; D is undetermined. The CDR3 totals 15 residues. V lost 5 bases to trimming and J lost 3 bases, with 16 bases between them. Germline V gene sequence: CDR1 SGHAT, CDR2 FQNNGV. CDR3 coding DNA: TGTGCCAGCAGCCCCCCAGGAGGGATCGACACTGAAGCTTTCTTT. Translation gives CASSPPGGIDTEAFF.

The chain recombines TRBV29-1 with TRBJ1-1; D is ambiguous. The germline V and J ends were trimmed by 1 base and 0 bases, with 6 bases remaining between them. The V gene's germline CDR1 is SQVTM and CDR2 ANQGSEA. There are 13 residues in the CDR3. The CDR3 nucleotides read TGCAGCGTTGAAGGGGCTATGAACACTGAAGCTTTCTTT. This codes for CSVEGAMNTEAFF.

The chain recombines TRBV19 with TRBJ2-2; 8 bases agree with TRBD2. Germline-derived CDR1 and CDR2 are LNHDA and SQIVND (reference sequence). This CDR3 comprises 15 residues. V was clipped by 5 bases and J by 2 bases; unmatched bases: 4. The CDR3 is CASSSSGGNTGELFF. CDR3 nucleotide sequence: TGTGCCAGTAGTTCAAGCGGGGGTAACACCGGGGAGCTGTTTTTT.

The gene calls are TRBV27 and TRBJ1-1, with a weak D call TRBD1 (5 bases). V lost 2 bases and J 1 base, leaving 17 bases between the germline ends. Germline CDR1 and CDR2: MNHEY and SMNVEV (reference sequence). The CDR3 consists of 17 residues. CDR3 nucleotides: TGTGCCAGCAGTTTAAAGAACACAGGACGGGCGAACACTGAAGCTTTCTTT. Protein: CASSLKNTGRANTEAFF.

The chain employs TRBV29-1 and TRBJ1-2, with a possible D match to TRBD1 (5 bases). Germline V gene data show CDR1 as SQVTM and CDR2 as ANQGSEA. Trimming shortened V by 0 bases and J by 5 bases, and 7 bases separated the two germline ends. This CDR3 is built from 12 residues. The CDR3 DNA is TGCAGCGTTGAAGACGCAGGGTATGGCTACACCTTC. Translating gives CSVEDAGYGYTF.

The sample holds a few counts of this clone. This chain joins TRBV25-1 and TRBJ1-5, with 7 bases matching TRBD1. The CDR3 length is 16 residues. V was clipped by 5 bases and J by 4 bases; unmatched bases: 11. The germline V gene encodes CDR1 MGHDK and CDR2 SYGVNS. CDR3 sequence reads: CASSRESKDRNQPQHF. The CDR3 DNA is TGTGCCAGCAGTCGGGAGAGCAAGGACAGGAATCAGCCCCAGCATTTT.

This sequence joins TRBV5-1 and TRBJ2-4; 7 positions match TRBD2. CDR1 is SGHRS and CDR2 is YFSETQ in the germline V gene. V was clipped by 3 bases and J by 1 base; unmatched bases: 7. The length of the CDR3 is 16 residues. The CDR3 nucleotides read TGCGCCAGCAGCTCGGGGGGTACGGAGGCCAAAAACATTCAGTACTTC. Its translation: CASSSGGTEAKNIQYF.

This clone was found a few times. The junction shows a germline mismatch at one end, possibly a read error. The J gene is TRBJ2-3, the V gene TRBV30; maybe TRBD1 (7 bases). The length of the CDR3 is 11 residues. Germline CDR1 is GTSNPN and CDR2 is SVGIG (reference sequence). In nucleotides, the CDR3 is TGTGCCTGGATGCGGGACAGCCTTTCCCATTTT. Residues: CAWMRDSLSHF. The variable domain in full, with the rest retrieved from reference TRBV30 and TRBJ2-3, is SQTIHQWPATLVQPVGSPLSLECTVEGTSNPNLYWYRQAAGRGLQLLFYSVGIGQISSEVPQNLSASRPQDRQFILSSKKLLLSDSGFYLCAWMRDSLSHFGPGTRLTVL.

This sequence joins TRBV5-1 and TRBJ2-3; 11 nucleotides line up with TRBD2. V lost 5 bases, J lost 4 bases, and 3 bases stayed unmatched. Germline values: CDR1 SGHRS, CDR2 YFSETQ. The CDR3 extends over 14 amino acids. The CDR3 region has the DNA TGCGCCAGCAGAGTACTAGCGGGGGCAGATACGCAGTATTTT. Protein: CASRVLAGADTQYF.

A few counts support this clone. This sample also contains other DNA sequences that code for the same CDR3. CDR3 region: CSVVGWNTEAFF. The DNA for the CDR3 is TGCAGCGTAGTGGGTTGGAACACTGAAGCTTTCTTT. The chain has TRBV29-1 and TRBJ1-1, with D unresolved. Germline CDR1 and CDR2: SQVTM and ANQGSEA. The CDR3 is 12 residues long. Trimming stripped 6 bases from V and 1 base from J, with 9 bases between.

CDR3 region: CAWTGTGGPNTEAFF. The CDR3 nucleotides are TGTGCCTGGACCGGGACAGGGGGCCCGAACACTGAAGCTTTCTTT. The rearrangement uses TRBV30 and TRBJ1-1; 12 nucleotides line up with TRBD1. Per the germline V gene, CDR1 is GTSNPN and CDR2 is SVGIG (reference sequence). Trimming took 4 bases from V and 1 from J; bases not matched to a gene: 4. This CDR3 has 15 amino acids.

This rearrangement joins TRBV7-2 to TRBJ2-1; 12 positions agree with TRBD2. The germline V gene has CDR1 SGHTA and CDR2 FQGNSA. The length of the CDR3 is 16 residues. The junction had 5 bases not matched to a gene; V was cut back by 1 base and J by 7 bases. CDR3 amino acids: CASSLGLLAGGNEQFF. CDR3 DNA: TGTGCCAGCAGCTTAGGTCTACTAGCGGGGGGTAATGAGCAGTTCTTC.

CDR3 sequence: CAWSGQTNYGYTF. DNA for the CDR3: TGTGCCTGGAGTGGACAGACCAACTATGGCTACACCTTC. The gene calls are TRBV30 and TRBJ1-2; a possible D gene is TRBD1 (5 bases). Deletions cut 1 base from V and 2 bases from J, with 8 bases between. The CDR3 has 13 amino acids. Per the germline V gene, CDR1 is GTSNPN and CDR2 is SVGIG (reference sequence).

The chain combines TRBV30 with TRBJ2-4, with a tentative D call TRBD1 (6 bases). The germline CDR1 and CDR2 sequences are GTSNPN and SVGIG (reference sequence). V lost 5 bases and J lost 0, with 11 bases in between. The CDR3 is made up of 14 amino acids. In nucleotides, the CDR3 is TGTGCCTGGGCCACAGGGATAGCCAAAAACATTCAGTACTTC. Its translation is CAWATGIAKNIQYF.

The chain recombines TRBV11-2 with TRBJ1-2; D unclear. The CDR3 loop spans 14 amino acids. In germline, CDR1 is SGHAT, CDR2 FQNNGV. The germline V and J ends were trimmed by 5 bases and 8 bases, with 18 bases remaining between them. The CDR3 sequence: CASSPQTPRLGYTF. DNA for the CDR3: TGTGCCAGCAGCCCCCAGACCCCTAGGTTGGGCTACACCTTC.

The chain links TRBV19 to TRBJ1-1; D is possibly TRBD1 (5 bases). Germline CDR1 reads LNHDA; CDR2 reads SQIVND (reference sequence). The CDR3 runs to 12 residues. CDR3 sequence: CAKRSRGSRAFF. The CDR3 DNA sequence: TGTGCAAAGAGATCCCGGGGGAGTCGGGCTTTCTTT. The variable domain in full, with the rest retrieved from reference TRBV19 and TRBJ1-1, is DGGITQSPKYLFRKEGQNVTLSCEQNLNHDAMYWYRQDPGQGLRLIYYSQIVNDFQKGDIAEGYSVSREKKESFPLTVTSAQKNPTAFYLCAKRSRGSRAFFGQGTRLTVV.

This clone was recorded a few times. Other nucleotide sequences from this sample produce the same CDR3. The chain employs TRBV4-2 and TRBJ2-3, with D possibly TRBD2 on 5 matching bases. This CDR3 has 13 residues. Germline lookup yields CDR1 LGHNA and CDR2 YNFKEQ. The ends were cut back, 0 bases at V and 4 bases at J, with 5 bases in the middle. CDR3 nucleotide sequence: TGTGCCAGCAGCCAAGACGGGGCAGATACGCAGTATTTT. Protein product: CASSQDGADTQYF.

The V gene is TRBV7-3, the J gene TRBJ2-2, with 10 bases fitting TRBD1. Losses at the gene ends were 3 bases for V and 4 bases for J; bases not matched to a gene: 5. This CDR3 contains 16 residues. Germline lookup yields CDR1 SGHTA and CDR2 FQGTGA. In DNA, the CDR3 is TGTGCCAGCAGCTTTTCGACAGGGGGCGTCACCGGGGAGCTGTTTTTT. Translated, it gives CASSFSTGGVTGELFF.

This clone was observed a handful of times. This chain joins TRBV30 and TRBJ2-3, with D tentatively TRBD2 (6 bases). V lost 4 bases, J lost 7 bases, and 12 bases lay in between. The CDR3 is 12 amino acids. Germline values: CDR1 GTSNPN, CDR2 SVGIG (reference sequence). The CDR3: CAWTRDSHTQYF. The CDR3 nucleotides are TGTGCCTGGACCCGGGACTCGCATACGCAGTATTTT.

This clone was observed a few times. J is TRBJ2-7 and V is TRBV29-1; possibly TRBD1 for D (5 bases). The CDR3 is 14 amino acids. Trimming removed 6 bases at V and 3 bases at J, with 18 bases between. From germline, CDR1 is SQVTM and CDR2 ANQGSEA. CDR3 bases: TGCAGCGTCCACTACTCGACAGTCAACTACGAGCAGTACTTC. Translation gives CSVHYSTVNYEQYF.

The V and J genes are TRBV7-2 and TRBJ2-7, with 8 bases identical to TRBD1. V was clipped by 2 bases and J by 5 bases; unmatched bases: 11. Germline V gene data show CDR1 as SGHTA and CDR2 as FQGNSA. CDR3 length equals 16 residues. This CDR3 is CASSLIGARGRDEQYF. In DNA, the CDR3 is TGTGCCAGCAGCTTAATAGGGGCCAGGGGGCGCGACGAGCAGTACTTC.

The rearrangement joins TRBV10-1 to TRBJ1-3, with no clear D. The ends were cut back, 6 bases at V and 0 bases at J, with 6 bases in the middle. Germline CDR1 is WNHNN and CDR2 is SYGVQD (reference sequence). CDR3 length equals 13 residues. The CDR3 sequence is CASRPVSGNTIYF. The DNA of the CDR3 is TGCGCCAGCAGACCCGTCTCTGGAAACACCATATATTTT.

This clone was counted a few times. The V gene is TRBV5-1, the J gene TRBJ2-3, with TRBD2 matching over 13 bases. The germline gives CDR1 SGHRS, CDR2 YFSETQ. Trimming removed 2 bases from V and 4 bases from J; junction bases left unmatched: 4. The CDR3 consists of 16 residues. CDR3 DNA sequence: TGCGCCAGCAGCTTACGGACTAGCGGGGGTTCAGATACGCAGTATTTT. It encodes CASSLRTSGGSDTQYF.